Each of the 29 T cell receptor beta chains below was sequenced from the same sample in a study of CD8 T cells in ankylosing spondylitis. A single record per CDR3 protein comes from TCRdb applying MiXCR to the 5' RACE reads. The sample lists fewer than 500,000 distinct CDR3 sequences, 20% to 25% occurring once. Their target antigens are unknown. Study-level findings and limits: Ankylosing spondylitis blood seemed to carry a telltale TCR beta motif made of roughly eight highly homologous variants.

The sequenced sample consisted of blood, either unsorted or a sorted T cell fraction (not recorded which). The receptors derive from a male donor with ankylosing spondylitis.

The J gene is TRBJ1-4, the V gene TRBV6-1, with D possibly matching TRBD1 (6 bases). The V and J ends lost 8 bases and 7 bases respectively, with 20 bases between them. In germline, CDR1 is MNHNS, CDR2 SASEGT. There are 15 residues in the CDR3. In nucleotides, the CDR3 is TGTGCCAGCGGGGCTACAGGGTTTGAAGGTGAAAAACTGTTTTTT. Its translation is CASGATGFEGEKLFF.

The chain has TRBV29-1 and TRBJ1-1, with a tentative D call TRBD1 (5 bases). Trimming removed 5 bases at V and 3 bases at J, with 10 bases between. CDR3 length: 12 residues. CDR1 SQVTM and CDR2 ANQGSEA come from the germline V gene. The CDR3: CSVRQWDTEAFF. CDR3 nucleotides: TGCAGCGTTAGACAGTGGGACACTGAAGCTTTCTTT. Filled out from reference TRBV29-1 and TRBJ1-1, the complete variable domain reads SAVISQKPSRDICQRGTSLTIQCQVDSQVTMMFWYRQQPGQSLTLIATANQGSEATYESGFVIDKFPISRPNLTFSTLTVSNMSPEDSSIYLCSVRQWDTEAFFGQGTRLTVV.

This clonotype was found many times. V usage is TRBV7-9 and J usage is TRBJ1-1; D is uncertain. Trimming took 2 bases from V and 5 from J, leaving 9 bases between them. Germline assignment: CDR1 SEHNR and CDR2 FQNEAQ (reference sequence). The CDR3 has 13 residues. The CDR3 spells CASSLRGETEAFF. CDR3 nucleotides: TGTGCCAGCAGCTTACGGGGTGAGACTGAAGCTTTCTTT.

This clonotype has ten or more counts. The chain carries TRBV29-1 and TRBJ2-7, with D possibly being TRBD2 (5 bases). CDR3 size: 15 residues. Germline CDR1 SQVTM, CDR2 ANQGSEA. Trimming removed 2 bases from V and 5 bases from J, with 19 bases in between. CDR3 amino acids: CSVEIGSRLGDEQYF. CDR3 in DNA: TGCAGCGTTGAAATCGGCAGCCGACTGGGAGACGAGCAGTACTTC.

The table lists this clonotype with a few counts. The V and J genes are TRBV12-3 or TRBV12-4 and TRBJ2-5, with 7 nucleotides matching TRBD1. With 3 bases clipped from V and 7 bases from J, the junction kept 8 bases outside the gene matches. This CDR3 contains 14 residues. The CDR3 loop is CASSFVDRRGTQYF. The CDR3, as DNA: TGTGCCAGCAGTTTCGTGGACAGGCGTGGGACCCAGTACTTC.

This clonotype was detected a few times. The chain uses TRBV29-1 and TRBJ1-4, with TRBD1 as a possible D gene (5 bases). V was clipped by 8 bases and J by 5 bases, with 15 bases between them. Germline assignment: CDR1 SQVTM and CDR2 ANQGSEA. CDR3 length: 13 amino acids. The CDR3 DNA is TGCAGCTCATGGGAGGGGTCCAATGAAAAACTGTTTTTT. Encoded protein: CSSWEGSNEKLFF.

The chain has TRBV11-2 and TRBJ2-1; 7 positions match TRBD2. The J segment lost 10 bases and the V segment lost 4 bases, leaving 13 bases of the junction unmatched. Germline CDR1 is SGHAT and CDR2 is FQNNGV. The length of the CDR3 is 15 residues. The CDR3 DNA is TGTGCCAGCAGCTCCTCCGGGACTACCCTTGGGGAGCAGTTCTTC. This gives the protein CASSSSGTTLGEQFF.

This clonotype was recorded once. The chain joins TRBV29-1 to TRBJ1-2; D is possibly TRBD1 (5 bases). Trimming took 8 bases from V and 3 from J, leaving 10 bases between them. CDR1 is SQVTM and CDR2 is ANQGSEA in the germline V gene. The CDR3 length is 11 residues. The CDR3 reads CSIRVDYGYTF. The CDR3 DNA reads as TGCAGCATCAGGGTAGACTATGGCTACACCTTC.

The chain carries TRBV11-3 and TRBJ2-2; D gene unclear. CDR3 length: 12 residues. Germline CDR1 reads SGHNT; CDR2 reads YENEEA. V was trimmed by 3 bases and J by 7 bases, leaving 6 bases between them. CDR3 loop: CASSFGRGELFF. In DNA, the CDR3 is TGTGCCAGCAGCTTTGGGCGCGGGGAGCTGTTTTTT.

This clonotype was recorded a few times. V gene TRBV30 combines with J gene TRBJ2-2; 9 bases align to TRBD1. J lost 1 base, V lost 2 bases, and 5 bases had no gene match. Per the germline V gene, CDR1 is GTSNPN and CDR2 is SVGIG (reference sequence). There are 16 residues in the CDR3. The DNA for the CDR3 is TGTGCCTGGAGTAAAGCGGACAGGGGGAACACCGGGGAGCTGTTTTTT. It encodes CAWSKADRGNTGELFF.

The chain has TRBV20-1 and TRBJ2-7, with D hard to call. The V gene's germline CDR1 is DFQATT and CDR2 SNEGSKA (reference sequence). V was clipped by 4 bases and J by 2 bases, with 18 bases between them. The CDR3 length is 15 residues. This chain's CDR3 is CSATLTPALAYEQYF. CDR3 bases: TGCAGTGCTACCCTAACCCCTGCTTTGGCCTACGAGCAGTACTTC.

This rearrangement joins TRBV29-1 to TRBJ1-5; D is unresolved. The V end lost 5 bases, the J end lost 2 bases, and 10 bases lay between the germline ends. The CDR3 length is 13 residues. Germline V gene sequence: CDR1 SQVTM, CDR2 ANQGSEA. CDR3 loop: CSVKLGGNQPQHF. CDR3 coding DNA: TGCAGCGTTAAACTCGGCGGCAATCAGCCCCAGCATTTT. The full variable domain, its missing parts supplied by reference TRBV29-1 and TRBJ1-5, is SAVISQKPSRDICQRGTSLTIQCQVDSQVTMMFWYRQQPGQSLTLIATANQGSEATYESGFVIDKFPISRPNLTFSTLTVSNMSPEDSSIYLCSVKLGGNQPQHFGDGTRLSIL.

The chain is built from TRBV7-8 and TRBJ2-7, with TRBD2 identical over 10 bases. J gave up 4 bases and V 2 bases, and 5 bases lay outside the gene matches. The CDR3 is 15 residues long. Germline V CDR1 and CDR2: SGHVS, FQNEAQ. In nucleotides, the CDR3 is TGTGCCAGCAGCTTATCCGGACTAGCGGATTACGAGCAGTACTTC. Residues: CASSLSGLADYEQYF.

The table lists this clonotype with a few counts. The chain recombines TRBV20-1 with TRBJ2-3; D not resolved. Trimming removed 5 bases at V and 0 bases at J, with 12 bases between. This CDR3 contains 14 residues. Germline CDR1 is DFQATT and CDR2 is SNEGSKA (reference sequence). DNA of the CDR3: TGCAGTGCTTCACGTGGTCCTAGCACAGATACGCAGTATTTT. It specifies CSASRGPSTDTQYF.

This clonotype has a handful of counts. V and J are TRBV5-5 and TRBJ1-3, with D hard to call. The CDR3 totals 11 residues. From germline, CDR1 is SGHKS and CDR2 YYEKEE (reference sequence). The V end lost 3 bases, the J end lost 8 bases, and 6 bases lay between the germline ends. As DNA, the CDR3 is TGTGCCAGCAGCTCCATCGACACCATATATTTT. Its translation is CASSSIDTIYF.

The J gene is TRBJ2-7, the V gene TRBV7-3; 10 bases match TRBD2. Germline CDR1 SGHTA, CDR2 FQGTGA. The CDR3 covers 16 residues. J lost 2 bases, V lost 5 bases, and 9 bases had no gene match. The CDR3 protein is CASSPGRTSGTYEQYF. The CDR3 region has the DNA TGTGCCAGCAGCCCAGGCAGGACTAGCGGAACCTACGAGCAGTACTTC.

This clonotype was observed at least ten times. The chain joins TRBV5-1 to TRBJ2-1; TRBD1 agrees at 9 bases. The germline CDR1 and CDR2 sequences are SGHRS and YFSETQ. With 4 bases clipped from V and 4 bases from J, the junction kept 3 bases outside the gene matches. CDR3 length equals 14 residues. The CDR3 DNA is TGCGCCAGCAGCCCTGGACAGGGGTACAATGAGCAGTTCTTC. This translates into CASSPGQGYNEQFF. The full variable domain, completed using reference TRBV5-1 and TRBJ2-1, is KAGVTQTPRYLIKTRGQQVTLSCSPISGHRSVSWYQQTPGQGLQFLFEYFSETQRNKGNFPGRFSGRQFSNSRSEMNVSTLELGDSALYLCASSPGQGYNEQFFGPGTRLTVL.

This clonotype was seen a handful of times. The DNA for the CDR3 is TGTGCCAGCAGCTTATTCGCAGGGACGAACACTGAAGCTTTCTTT. Translating it yields CASSLFAGTNTEAFF. The chain employs TRBV7-6 and TRBJ1-1; a weak D match, TRBD1 (5 bases). CDR1 SGHVS and CDR2 FNYEAQ come from the germline V gene. This CDR3 has 15 amino acids. V lost 2 bases and J lost 1, with 11 bases in between.

Only a few counts were recorded for this clonotype. The chain joins TRBV24-1 to TRBJ2-3, with a tentative D call TRBD2 (6 bases). There are 16 residues in the CDR3. Germline loops: CDR1 KGHDR, CDR2 SFDVKD. The V end was cut by 4 bases, the J end by 2 bases, with 15 bases between. The CDR3 DNA is TGTGCCACCAGTGACGGACCGGGACTCCTCACAGATACGCAGTATTTT. It specifies CATSDGPGLLTDTQYF.

The rearrangement joins TRBV12-3 or TRBV12-4 to TRBJ2-6; D perhaps matches TRBD2 (6 bases). The CDR3 covers 16 residues. Trimming took 4 bases from V and 0 from J, leaving 10 bases between them. CDR3 loop: CASSWGETSGANVLTF. DNA for the CDR3: TGTGCCAGCAGTTGGGGGGAGACCTCTGGGGCCAACGTCCTGACTTTC.

The DNA for the CDR3 is TGTGCCATCAGTGGAACAGGGGATGGCAATCAGCCCCAGCATTTT. Translated: CAISGTGDGNQPQHF. The gene calls are TRBV10-3 and TRBJ1-5; 7 nucleotides match TRBD1. J was trimmed by 2 bases and V by 4 bases; bases with no gene match: 5. CDR1 is ENHRY and CDR2 is SYGVKD in the germline V gene. There are 15 residues in the CDR3.

This clonotype was observed a few times. This chain connects TRBV5-1 to TRBJ2-2, with D perhaps assigned TRBD1 or TRBD2 (5 bases each). The CDR3 consists of 15 residues. Trimming took off 1 base at V and 4 bases at J, with 11 bases between the two ends. The V gene's germline CDR1 is SGHRS and CDR2 YFSETQ. Here the CDR3 reads CASSLSGTLTGELFF. The CDR3 DNA follows: TGCGCCAGCAGCTTGTCCGGGACCCTCACCGGGGAGCTGTTTTTT.

Only a few counts were recorded for this clonotype. J is TRBJ2-7 and V is TRBV28; D is perhaps TRBD2 (6 bases). V was trimmed by 5 bases and J by 0 bases, leaving 11 bases between them. This CDR3 spans 14 amino acids. In germline, CDR1 is MDHEN, CDR2 SYDVKM. Here the CDR3 reads CASSGGTGSYEQYF. CDR3 coding DNA: TGTGCCAGCAGTGGAGGGACGGGCTCCTACGAGCAGTACTTC.

The chain links TRBV19 to TRBJ2-2, with no clear D. The CDR3 totals 14 residues. The V end was cut by 3 bases, the J end by 7 bases, with 12 bases between. The germline V gene encodes CDR1 LNHDA and CDR2 SQIVND (reference sequence). CDR3 sequence reads: CASSIQLLDGELFF. CDR3 nucleotide sequence: TGTGCCAGTAGTATCCAGTTATTAGACGGGGAGCTGTTTTTT.

This clonotype was counted a few times. The chain employs TRBV24-1 and TRBJ2-7; TRBD2 agrees at 9 bases. V lost 7 bases and J lost 7; bases outside the gene matches: 10. The V gene's germline CDR1 is KGHDR and CDR2 SFDVKD. The CDR3 contains 14 residues. In DNA, the CDR3 is TGTGCCACCAGCGGCGGGAGGGCCTTAGGGGAGCAGTACTTC. Amino acid sequence: CATSGGRALGEQYF.

The gene calls are TRBV7-2 and TRBJ1-3; 9 bases line up with TRBD1. Unmatched junction bases numbered 5, after V lost 1 base and J lost 4 bases. The length of the CDR3 is 16 residues. Germline V gene data show CDR1 as SGHTA and CDR2 as FQGNSA. CDR3 sequence: CASSLVGTGIGNTIYF. The CDR3 DNA is TGTGCCAGCAGCTTAGTAGGGACAGGGATCGGAAACACCATATATTTT.

V and J are TRBV7-9 and TRBJ2-2; the D call may be TRBD1 or TRBD2 (5 bases each). The CDR3 consists of 16 residues. Trimming left V 4 bases short and J 0 bases short, with 12 bases between. Germline V gives CDR1 SEHNR, CDR2 FQNEAQ (reference sequence). CDR3 amino acids: CASSSRDRTNTGELFF. CDR3 sequence (DNA): TGTGCCAGCAGCTCTCGGGACCGGACGAACACCGGGGAGCTGTTTTTT.

This clonotype was recorded a few times. V usage is TRBV10-2 and J usage is TRBJ1-2, with a possible D match to TRBD1 (6 bases). Germline lookup yields CDR1 WSHSY and CDR2 SAAADI. This CDR3 has 15 amino acids. Trimming took 3 bases from V and 0 from J, leaving 11 bases between them. The CDR3 DNA follows: TGCGCCAGCAGTGATCCCGGGGGCTCTAACTATGGCTACACCTTC. Its protein is CASSDPGGSNYGYTF.

The V call is TRBV9, the J call TRBJ2-1; D might be TRBD1 or TRBD2, each matching 5 bases. The CDR3 covers 16 residues. Per the germline V gene, CDR1 is SGDLS and CDR2 is YYNGEE. V shed 0 bases and J shed 7 bases, with 17 bases lying between them. The CDR3 sequence is CASSVGEGAGLNEQFF. CDR3 nucleotides: TGTGCCAGCAGCGTAGGTGAAGGGGCGGGCTTGAATGAGCAGTTCTTC.